Below, 29 T cell receptor beta chains from the same sample are listed, as sequenced in a study of OX40 agonist ivuxolimab in advanced cancers. TCRdb's table, derived via immunoSEQ multiplex PCR, lists solely in-frame clones and lacks some. The sample holds about 79,000 clones, roughly four fifths seen once. This material consisted of CD4+ or CD8+ T cells sorted from blood, taken in a trial of the OX40 agonist ivuxolimab. These receptor sequences come from an adult with an advanced solid tumor such as melanoma, head and neck, liver or kidney cancer.

The chain combines TRBV30 with TRBJ1-2; no firm D call. V lost 0 bases and J 2 bases, leaving 7 bases between the germline ends. The CDR3 totals 13 residues. Per the germline V gene, CDR1 is GTSNPN and CDR2 is SVGIG (reference sequence). This CDR3 is CAWSVDENYGYTF. In DNA, the CDR3 is TGTGCCTGGAGTGTGGACGAGAACTATGGCTACACCTTC.

This chain connects TRBV28 to TRBJ1-2; D is unclear. Germline loops: CDR1 MDHEN, CDR2 SYDVKM. V was cut by 2 bases and J by 8 bases, with 6 bases left in between. This CDR3 region has 11 residues. The CDR3 DNA reads TGTGCCAGCAGTTTAGGGGTGGGCTACACCTTC. Amino acid sequence: CASSLGVGYTF.

The chain uses TRBV7-8 and TRBJ1-2, with no clear D. V lost 1 base and J lost 1, with 10 bases in between. CDR3 length equals 15 residues. Per germline, CDR1 SGHVS and CDR2 FQNEAQ. CDR3 residues: CASSLVGERNYGYTF. DNA for the CDR3: TGTGCCAGCAGCTTAGTTGGGGAGCGTAACTATGGCTACACCTTC. Drawing the rest from reference TRBV7-8 and TRBJ1-2, the complete variable domain is GAGVSQSPRYKVAKRGQDVALRCDPISGHVSLFWYQQALGQGPEFLTYFQNEAQLDKSGLPSDRFFAERPEGSVSTLKIQRTQQEDSAVYLCASSLVGERNYGYTFGSGTRLTVV.

This clone was seen just once. This chain uses TRBV9 with TRBJ2-7; unclear D gene. The germline gives CDR1 SGDLS, CDR2 YYNGEE. With 1 base removed from V and 3 bases from J, the gap between germline ends came to 11 bases. This CDR3 has 14 amino acids. The CDR3 DNA reads as TGTGCCAGCAGCGTAAGGGCAGGAAACTACGAGCAGTACTTC. Its protein product is CASSVRAGNYEQYF.

The rearrangement joins TRBV11-3 to TRBJ2-5; no clear D. The CDR3 covers 16 residues. With 2 bases removed from V and 1 base from J, the gap between germline ends came to 14 bases. Germline V gives CDR1 SGHNT, CDR2 YENEEA. CDR3 protein: CASSLRLGNFQETQYF. CDR3 DNA: TGTGCCAGCAGCTTACGACTGGGAAATTTCCAAGAGACCCAGTACTTC.

CDR3 in DNA: TGTGCCAGCAGTTATCAAGGGGTCAGGAATGAGCAGTTCTTC. As protein: CASSYQGVRNEQFF. The V call is TRBV28, the J call TRBJ2-1, with a possible D match to TRBD1 (5 bases). The CDR3 totals 14 residues. Germline V gene data show CDR1 as MDHEN and CDR2 as SYDVKM. V shed 4 bases and J shed 7 bases, with 14 bases lying between them.

This chain uses TRBV7-2 with TRBJ1-2; D gene uncertain. V lost 2 bases and J lost 6, with 7 bases in between. Germline V gives CDR1 SGHTA, CDR2 FQGNSA. The CDR3 sequence is 12 residues long. The CDR3 DNA sequence: TGTGCCAGCAGCTTACGAAATAATGGCTACACCTTC. As protein: CASSLRNNGYTF.

CDR3 sequence (DNA): TGTGCCAGCAGCGACTCTAGCGGGGCCTCCTACAATGAGCAGTTCTTC. It specifies CASSDSSGASYNEQFF. The chain links TRBV9 to TRBJ2-1, with 9 bases lining up with TRBD2. The V and J ends lost 3 bases and 0 bases, in that order; junction bases with no gene match: 4. Germline V gene lookup returns CDR1 SGDLS and CDR2 YYNGEE. The CDR3 has 16 amino acids.

The chain couples TRBV7-3 to TRBJ1-2; the match to TRBD1 covers 7 bases. The junction had 8 bases not matched to a gene; V was cut back by 3 bases and J by 4 bases. The CDR3 runs 15 residues. CDR1 and CDR2 (germline): SGHTA, FQGTGA. CDR3 residues: CASSFGGGQPYGYTF. CDR3 sequence (DNA): TGTGCCAGCAGCTTCGGTGGGGGACAGCCCTATGGCTACACCTTC.

DNA for the CDR3: TGTGCCAGCAGCTTTCAGGCGGGGGGGCTTGGGAATGAGCAGTTCTTC. This gives the protein CASSFQAGGLGNEQFF. V and J are TRBV5-4 and TRBJ2-1, with 9 bases matching TRBD2. Unmatched junction bases numbered 10, after V lost 2 bases and J lost 7 bases. Germline V lookup: CDR1 SGHNT, CDR2 YYREEE (reference sequence). The CDR3 loop spans 16 amino acids.

This clone was found a few times. The DNA of the CDR3 is TGCGCCAGCAGCCTTCCGGACAACTATGGCTACACCTTC. Its translation is CASSLPDNYGYTF. The V call is TRBV4-1, the J call TRBJ1-2; D is uncertain. Trimming removed 4 bases at V and 2 bases at J, with 8 bases between. The CDR3 is 13 amino acids. Germline loops: CDR1 MGHRA, CDR2 YSYEKL.

The rearrangement joins TRBV2 to TRBJ1-1, with D possibly TRBD1 on 6 matching bases. CDR3 length equals 13 residues. Trimming left V 5 bases short and J 5 bases short, with 12 bases between. Germline CDR1 SNHLY, CDR2 FYNNEI. The CDR3 DNA is TGTGCCAGCAGTCCAGGGGTAATAACTGAAGCTTTCTTT. This gives the protein CASSPGVITEAFF.

The table lists this clone with a few counts. This chain uses TRBV6-5 with TRBJ2-7; D possibly matches TRBD1 or TRBD2 (6 bases each). The CDR3 has 13 residues. Trimming took off 7 bases at V and 4 bases at J, with 14 bases between the two ends. Germline V gene data show CDR1 as MNHEY and CDR2 as SVGAGI. The CDR3 bases are TGTGCCAGCACCCAAACAGGGACTTACGAGCAGTACTTC. Its translation is CASTQTGTYEQYF.

This sequence joins TRBV10-1 and TRBJ1-4; 8 nucleotides match TRBD1. The V gene end was trimmed by 10 bases and the J gene end by 9 bases; junction bases not matched to a gene: 10. Per germline, CDR1 WNHNN and CDR2 SYGVQD (reference sequence). This CDR3 region has 13 residues. CDR3 residues: CAKIGQGSKKLFF. The CDR3 nucleotides are TGCGCCAAGATAGGACAGGGTAGCAAAAAACTGTTTTTT.

J is TRBJ2-7 and V is TRBV5-1; 7 nucleotides align to TRBD1. The CDR3 totals 14 residues. The J segment lost 4 bases and the V segment lost 4 bases, leaving 8 bases of the junction unmatched. Germline CDR1 reads SGHRS; CDR2 reads YFSETQ. The CDR3 DNA sequence: TGCGCCAGCAGCCCGACAGGGTGGGCGTACGAGCAGTACTTC. Translated, it gives CASSPTGWAYEQYF.

The chain uses TRBV10-3 and TRBJ1-1, with unresolved D. Deletions cut 0 bases from V and 1 base from J, with 6 bases between. The CDR3 is 14 amino acids. CDR1 and CDR2 (germline): ENHRY, SYGVKD. The chain's CDR3 is CAISESQRNTEAFF. The CDR3 DNA reads TGTGCCATCAGTGAGTCGCAGAGGAACACTGAAGCTTTCTTT.

The rearrangement links TRBV19 to TRBJ1-1; D is possibly TRBD1 (5 bases). Trimming took 5 bases from V and 1 from J, leaving 14 bases between them. The CDR3 spans 15 residues. Germline lookup yields CDR1 LNHDA and CDR2 SQIVND (reference sequence). As DNA, the CDR3 is TGTGCCAGTAGTGTATTGACAGCAGGGAACACTGAAGCTTTCTTT. It translates to CASSVLTAGNTEAFF.

This sequence joins TRBV5-1 and TRBJ2-3, with TRBD1 matching 9 bases. The CDR3 covers 16 residues. Germline V gene lookup returns CDR1 SGHRS and CDR2 YFSETQ. V shed 5 bases, J shed 5 bases, and the junction held 12 bases outside the gene matches. DNA of the CDR3: TGCGCCAGCAGGAGGACAGGGGATTCACTTGGAGATACGCAGTATTTT. Protein: CASRRTGDSLGDTQYF.

The chain links TRBV5-6 to TRBJ2-5; unclear D gene. The ends were cut back, 1 base at V and 5 bases at J, with 3 bases in the middle. The CDR3 sequence is 11 residues long. Germline CDR1 is SGHDT and CDR2 is YYEEEE. CDR3 protein: CASSLSETQYF. CDR3 sequence (DNA): TGTGCCAGCAGCTTGTCCGAGACCCAGTACTTC.

CDR3 residues: CASSQGDHTGGPSYEQYF. Written as DNA, the CDR3 is TGCGCCAGCAGCCAAGGGGACCATACCGGGGGGCCAAGCTACGAGCAGTACTTC. The chain joins TRBV4-1 to TRBJ2-7, with D possibly being TRBD2 (7 bases). Germline CDR1 is MGHRA and CDR2 is YSYEKL. V gave up 1 base and J gave up 3 bases, with 22 bases separating them. This CDR3 is 18 amino acids long.

The table lists this clone with a few counts. This chain connects TRBV9 to TRBJ1-2; TRBD1 matches at 7 bases. With 4 bases clipped from V and 2 bases from J, the junction kept 8 bases outside the gene matches. The CDR3 runs to 15 residues. CDR1 SGDLS and CDR2 YYNGEE come from the germline V gene. For the CDR3, the DNA is TGTGCCAGCAGCCCAAGGGACAGTGAGAACTATGGCTACACCTTC. Amino acids: CASSPRDSENYGYTF.

V usage is TRBV30 and J usage is TRBJ2-3; the D call may be TRBD1 or TRBD2 (5 bases each). The CDR3 loop spans 15 amino acids. With 3 bases removed from V and 8 bases from J, the gap between germline ends came to 21 bases. Looked up from germline, CDR1 is GTSNPN and CDR2 is SVGIG (reference sequence). This CDR3 reads CAWREMGPILGTQYF. The CDR3 bases are TGTGCCTGGAGAGAAATGGGACCTATCCTGGGTACGCAGTATTTT. The full variable domain, its missing parts supplied by reference TRBV30 and TRBJ2-3, is SQTIHQWPATLVQPVGSPLSLECTVEGTSNPNLYWYRQAAGRGLQLLFYSVGIGQISSEVPQNLSASRPQDRQFILSSKKLLLSDSGFYLCAWREMGPILGTQYFGPGTRLTVL.

This rearrangement joins TRBV4-1 to TRBJ2-3; D might be TRBD1 (6 bases). The CDR3 runs 16 residues. CDR1 and CDR2 (germline): MGHRA, YSYEKL. The V and J ends lost 0 bases and 1 base respectively, with 11 bases between them. For the CDR3, the DNA is TGCGCCAGCAGCCAAGATTGGGCAGGGGGCACAGATACGCAGTATTTT. It yields the protein CASSQDWAGGTDTQYF.

This clone has just a few counts. The genes are TRBV11-2 and TRBJ1-1, with D hard to call. The CDR3 has 14 residues. CDR1 SGHAT and CDR2 FQNNGV come from the germline V gene. Trimming took 6 bases from V and 4 from J, leaving 15 bases between them. The CDR3 nucleotides are TGTGCCAGCAGTTTGTCGAGGAGTGGCACTGAAGCTTTCTTT. Amino acids: CASSLSRSGTEAFF.

V and J are TRBV4-3 and TRBJ2-5, with D perhaps TRBD2 (5 bases). CDR3 length: 16 amino acids. V lost 4 bases and J lost 4, with 19 bases in between. Germline V gene sequence: CDR1 LGHNA, CDR2 YSLEER. The CDR3 nucleotides read TGCGCCAGCAGCCGCCGAAGGGTCGGGATCGGAGAGACCCAGTACTTC. It specifies CASSRRRVGIGETQYF.

This chain uses TRBV19 with TRBJ2-2, with unresolved D. The germline V and J ends were trimmed by 4 bases and 1 base, with 7 bases remaining between them. This CDR3 contains 14 residues. CDR1 LNHDA and CDR2 SQIVND come from the germline V gene (reference sequence). The CDR3 DNA reads TGTGCCAGTAGTAGGGCAGGGAACACCGGGGAGCTGTTTTTT. Its translation: CASSRAGNTGELFF.

The genes are TRBV7-2 and TRBJ2-5; a weak D match, TRBD1 (5 bases). The V end lost 5 bases, the J end lost 4 bases, and 17 bases lay between the germline ends. The germline gives CDR1 SGHTA, CDR2 FQGNSA. The CDR3 is 15 residues long. The CDR3 sequence is CASSSSPGKGETQYF. The CDR3 region has the DNA TGTGCCAGCAGCAGCAGCCCAGGGAAGGGAGAGACCCAGTACTTC.

The V call is TRBV6-5, the J call TRBJ2-5; D is tentatively TRBD1 or TRBD2 (5 bases each). Trimming removed 0 bases at V and 6 bases at J, with 14 bases between. The length of the CDR3 is 15 residues. Germline V gives CDR1 MNHEY, CDR2 SVGAGI. The CDR3 nucleotides are TGTGCCAGCAGTTACTCGAGCGTGGGGGTAAAGACCCAGTACTTC. Translation gives CASSYSSVGVKTQYF.

The chain couples TRBV10-3 to TRBJ2-3; 16 nucleotides match TRBD2. Germline V lookup: CDR1 ENHRY, CDR2 SYGVKD. V trimming: 7 bases; J trimming: 2 bases; junction bases outside the gene matches: 9. The CDR3 has 18 residues. This CDR3 is CAIKGTSGRARPTDTQYF. CDR3 coding DNA: TGTGCCATCAAAGGGACTAGCGGGAGGGCCCGCCCCACAGATACGCAGTATTTT.